The rows below give T cell receptor beta chains drawn from one sample of a study of long-term antiretroviral therapy in people with HIV. Profiling relied on immunoSEQ multiplex PCR, and the TCRdb table lists in-frame clones only, not all of them. The sample holds 14,000 or so clones, approximately 91% seen once. The specimen comprised unsorted PBMCs, sampled 6.2 years after starting antiretroviral therapy. All receptors derive from a man in his forties or fifties with HIV. Each CDR3 is given with its conserved first and last residue. A D gene is named only where the DNA matches it firmly. Expanded clones get a size class; other rows say once, few or many, or leave the size out.

CDR3nt | CDR3aa | v_gene | len | j_gene | abundance | d_gene
TGTGCCAGCAGTGGTACGACCCCCGGGGCCCTCCACTTT | CASSGTTPGALHF | TRBV25-1 | 13 | TRBJ1-6 | . | .
TGTGCCAGCAGTTTAAGGACAACCGAGAACACCGGGGAGCTGTTTTTT | CASSLRTTENTGELFF | TRBV27 | 16 | TRBJ2-2 | . | .
TGTGCCAGCGGGGGTGAGCAGTTCTTC | CASGGEQFF | TRBV28 | 9 | TRBJ2-1 | . | .
TGCAGCGTTGAAGAAGTTGCAGCTGGATCGAAACTGTTTTTT | CSVEEVAAGSKLFF | TRBV29-1 | 14 | TRBJ1-4 | . | .
TGTGCCAGCAGTGTACTAGGATTCAATGAGCAGTTCTTC | CASSVLGFNEQFF | TRBV6-1 | 13 | TRBJ2-1 | . | .
TGCGCCAGCGGACAGGGAATCTCCTACGAGCAGTACTTC | CASGQGISYEQYF | TRBV5-1 | 13 | TRBJ2-7 | . | TRBD1
TGTGCCAGCAGTCCACTAGTTAGGTCCTACAATGAGCAGTTCTTC | CASSPLVRSYNEQFF | TRBV28 | 15 | TRBJ2-1 | . | .
TGTGCCAGCAGCGTAGGCGGGAGGGCCGGGACCCAGTACTTC | CASSVGGRAGTQYF | TRBV9 | 14 | TRBJ2-5 | . | TRBD2
TGTGCCAGCAGCCAAGATCGGCGAGGTAGCTCCTACGAGCAGTACTTC | CASSQDRRGSSYEQYF | TRBV7-8 | 16 | TRBJ2-7 | . | .
TGTGCCAGCAGCCAAGATCAAGATAGCAATCAGCCCCAGCATTTT | CASSQDQDSNQPQHF | TRBV4-2 | 15 | TRBJ1-5 | . | .
TGTGCCAGCAGTCAGGCGGGTTACGAAGCTTTCTTT | CASSQAGYEAFF | TRBV28 | 12 | TRBJ1-1 | . | .
TGCAGCGTTGGGGGGGCAGGATACAACTACGAGCAGTACTTC | CSVGGAGYNYEQYF | TRBV29-1 | 14 | TRBJ2-7 | . | .
TGTGCCAGCAGCCGGGATACCCCCGGGGAGCTGTTTTTT | CASSRDTPGELFF | TRBV5-4 | 13 | TRBJ2-2 | . | .
TGCAGCGCTGGGACCGGAGGAGCTTTCTTT | CSAGTGGAFF | TRBV29-1 | 10 | TRBJ1-1 | . | .
TGTGCCAGCAGCTTAGGGGAGTCTGGGGCCAACGTCCTGACTTTC | CASSLGESGANVLTF | TRBV11-2 | 15 | TRBJ2-6 | few | .
TGTGCCAGCAGTTTTTTCTCCGGGACAGGGGGCAGTCGGGGTAAACTGTTTTTT | CASSFFSGTGGSRGKLFF | TRBV27 | 18 | TRBJ1-4 | . | TRBD1
TGCAGCGTTGTGGAGAGAGGCAATCAGCCCCAGCATTTT | CSVVERGNQPQHF | TRBV29-1 | 13 | TRBJ1-5 | . | .
TGTGCCAGCAGCATCCTACGGGGACAGTTGAGTGAAAAACTGTTTTTT | CASSILRGQLSEKLFF | TRBV7-9 | 16 | TRBJ1-4 | few | TRBD1
TGTGCCAGCCTTCTAGCGGTCACAGATACGCAGTATTTT | CASLLAVTDTQYF | TRBV18 | 13 | TRBJ2-3 | . | TRBD2
TGTGCCAGCAGCGTAGTGGGGGCAGGGGATGAGCAGTTCTTC | CASSVVGAGDEQFF | TRBV9 | 14 | TRBJ2-1 | . | .
TGTGCCTGGAGTGCTGTTTGGCCTAAGGATAACTATGGCTACACCTTC | CAWSAVWPKDNYGYTF | TRBV30 | 16 | TRBJ1-2 | . | .
TGTGCCAGCAGTACCATGGGACAGGGAAACTACGAGCAGTACTTC | CASSTMGQGNYEQYF | TRBV6-5 | 15 | TRBJ2-7 | . | TRBD1
TGTGCCAGCAGCCGGGGAGGGGCAGATGAAAAACTGTTTTTT | CASSRGGADEKLFF | TRBV7-2 | 14 | TRBJ1-4 | . | .
TGTGCCAGCAGCGTTTGGGGGAGCAATCAGCCCCAGCATTTT | CASSVWGSNQPQHF | TRBV7-2 | 14 | TRBJ1-5 | . | .
TGCGCCAGCAGCTTGGTCACAGGGGGTGACGAGCAGTACTTC | CASSLVTGGDEQYF | TRBV5-1 | 14 | TRBJ2-7 | . | TRBD1
TGTGCCAGCAGCTTGGATGGCGGTGGAGCTGAGACCCAGTACTTC | CASSLDGGGAETQYF | TRBV5-4 | 15 | TRBJ2-5 | . | .
TGTGCCAGCAGCTCTCAGGGGGCACAATCCTACAATGAGCAGTTCTTC | CASSSQGAQSYNEQFF | TRBV7-9 | 16 | TRBJ2-1 | . | TRBD1
TGTGCCTGTACAGGGGAGAGCAATCAGCCCCAGCATTTT | CACTGESNQPQHF | TRBV30 | 13 | TRBJ1-5 | . | TRBD1
TGTGCCAGCAGCGTAGGGCAGGGCTATGAAAAACTGTTTTTT | CASSVGQGYEKLFF | TRBV9 | 14 | TRBJ1-4 | . | .
TGCGCCAGCAGCTCAACAGGGGGCTCCTACGAGCAGTACTTC | CASSSTGGSYEQYF | TRBV5-1 | 14 | TRBJ2-7 | . | TRBD1
TGTGCCAGCAGTTACTCCGGGGGCTCTGATACGCAGTATTTT | CASSYSGGSDTQYF | TRBV6-5 | 14 | TRBJ2-3 | . | .
TGTGCCAGCAGTGAAGTACCAGTGCTAAACTATGGCTACACCTTC | CASSEVPVLNYGYTF | TRBV2 | 15 | TRBJ1-2 | . | .
TGTGCCAGCAGTGAACGCGGGGAGCTACTAGCGGACAATGAGCAGTTCTTC | CASSERGELLADNEQFF | TRBV6-1 | 17 | TRBJ2-1 | few | TRBD2
TGTGCCAGCAGCTCATACGGACCGCAAGAGACCCAGTACTTC | CASSSYGPQETQYF | TRBV7-2 | 14 | TRBJ2-5 | . | .
TGTGCCAGCAGTCGCGCGGGGGTAAACTATGGCTACACCTTC | CASSRAGVNYGYTF | TRBV27 | 14 | TRBJ1-2 | . | .
TGCGCCAGCAGCCAAGATCGGGGGTCCCTCAATTACAATGAGCAGTTCTTC | CASSQDRGSLNYNEQFF | TRBV4-1 | 17 | TRBJ2-1 | . | .
TGTGCCAGTAGTATGAGGGGGCGAACTGAAGCTTTCTTT | CASSMRGRTEAFF | TRBV19 | 13 | TRBJ1-1 | . | TRBD1
TGTGCCAGTAGTATAGGTAGCGGGAGTGCTAATGAGCAGTTCTTC | CASSIGSGSANEQFF | TRBV19 | 15 | TRBJ2-1 | . | TRBD2
TGTGCCAGCAGCTGGTCAGCCCCAGATACGCAGTATTTT | CASSWSAPDTQYF | TRBV11-1 | 13 | TRBJ2-3 | . | .
TGTGCCAGCACCCCTAAGGGCTCCTTCCCCCCAACTAATGAAAAACTGTTTTTT | CASTPKGSFPPTNEKLFF | TRBV4-2 | 18 | TRBJ1-4 | medium-sized | .
TGTGCCAGCAGCCCAGATCTGATTCAGGACAGGGGGTCAGGTGAGCAGTTCTTC | CASSPDLIQDRGSGEQFF | TRBV14 | 18 | TRBJ2-1 | few | TRBD1
TGTGCCAGCAGCTTAGCCTCGACAGGGGAGACCCAGTACTTC | CASSLASTGETQYF | TRBV7-3 | 14 | TRBJ2-5 | . | TRBD1
TGTGCCAGCAGCCAATACTACACCGGGGAGCTGTTTTTT | CASSQYYTGELFF | TRBV14 | 13 | TRBJ2-2 | . | .
TGTGCCAGTGTTGGACAGGCTATCTATGGCTACACCTTC | CASVGQAIYGYTF | TRBV19 | 13 | TRBJ1-2 | . | TRBD1
TGTGCCAGTAGACTTAGGAACAAAAGGGGGTACACCTTC | CASRLRNKRGYTF | TRBV19 | 13 | TRBJ1-2 | . | .
TGTGCCAGCAGCCTCGGACTAGCGGGACCTGAGCAGTTCTTC | CASSLGLAGPEQFF | TRBV11-2 | 14 | TRBJ2-1 | . | TRBD2
TGTGCCATCAGTGGGGACAGGGCTCAGCCCCAGCATTTT | CAISGDRAQPQHF | TRBV10-3 | 13 | TRBJ1-5 | . | TRBD1
TGTGCCAGCAGCTTAGTTCTAAGGACTAGCGGGCTGAGCTCCTACGAGCAGTACTTC | CASSLVLRTSGLSSYEQYF | TRBV7-8 | 19 | TRBJ2-7 | . | TRBD2
TGCGCCAGCAGCCCCCTTCACGAGAGCTCCTACAATGAGCAGTTCTTC | CASSPLHESSYNEQFF | TRBV4-3 | 16 | TRBJ2-1 | . | .
TGTGCCAGCAGCCGCCAGAACGAGCAGTACTTC | CASSRQNEQYF | TRBV7-9 | 11 | TRBJ2-7 | . | .
TGTGCCAGCAGCTTGTCTAGCGGGATGGCAGATACGCAGTATTTT | CASSLSSGMADTQYF | TRBV7-8 | 15 | TRBJ2-3 | . | TRBD2
TGTGCCTGGAGGGAAAGCGGGAACTACAATGAGCAGTTCTTC | CAWRESGNYNEQFF | TRBV30 | 14 | TRBJ2-1 | . | TRBD2
TGTGCCAGTAGTATAGTGGCAGGTTTTGACTACGAGCAGTACTTC | CASSIVAGFDYEQYF | TRBV19 | 15 | TRBJ2-7 | . | .
TGTGCCATCAGTGGGGGGACTAGCGGGAGTTCAGATACGCAGTATTTT | CAISGGTSGSSDTQYF | TRBV10-3 | 16 | TRBJ2-3 | . | TRBD2
TGTGCCAGTAGTATAACGGGGGGAGATAGCAATCAGCCCCAGCATTTT | CASSITGGDSNQPQHF | TRBV19 | 16 | TRBJ1-5 | . | .